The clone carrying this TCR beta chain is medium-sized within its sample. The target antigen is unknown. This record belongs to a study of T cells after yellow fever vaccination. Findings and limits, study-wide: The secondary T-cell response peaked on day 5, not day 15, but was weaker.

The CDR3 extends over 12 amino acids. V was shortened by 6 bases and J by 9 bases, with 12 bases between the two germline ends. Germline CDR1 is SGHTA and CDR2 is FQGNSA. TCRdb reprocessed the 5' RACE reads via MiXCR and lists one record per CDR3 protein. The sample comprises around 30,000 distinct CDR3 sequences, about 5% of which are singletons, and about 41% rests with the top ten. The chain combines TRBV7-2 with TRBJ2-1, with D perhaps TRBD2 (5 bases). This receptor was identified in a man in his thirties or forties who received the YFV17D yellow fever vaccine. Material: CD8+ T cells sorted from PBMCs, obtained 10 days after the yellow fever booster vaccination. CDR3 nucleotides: TGTGCCAGCAGTCCGGGAAGGGCTGAGCAGTTCTTC. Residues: CASSPGRAEQFF.